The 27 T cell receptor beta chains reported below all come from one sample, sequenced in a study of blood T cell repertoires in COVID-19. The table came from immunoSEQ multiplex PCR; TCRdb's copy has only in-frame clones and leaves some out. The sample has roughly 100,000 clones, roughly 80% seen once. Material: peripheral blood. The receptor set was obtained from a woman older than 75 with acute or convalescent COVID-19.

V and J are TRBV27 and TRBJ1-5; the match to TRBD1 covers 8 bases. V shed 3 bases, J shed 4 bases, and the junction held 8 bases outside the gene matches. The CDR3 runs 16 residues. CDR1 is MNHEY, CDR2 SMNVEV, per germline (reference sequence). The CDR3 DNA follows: TGTGCCAGCAGTTTTGGGGCAGGGGGCTTGAATCAGCCCCAGCATTTT. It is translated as CASSFGAGGLNQPQHF.

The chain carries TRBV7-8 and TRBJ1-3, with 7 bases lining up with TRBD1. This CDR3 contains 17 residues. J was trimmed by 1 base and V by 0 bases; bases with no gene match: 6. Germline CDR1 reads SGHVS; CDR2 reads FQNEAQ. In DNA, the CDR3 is TGTGCCAGCAGCTTAGCTGGGACGACAGGGTCTGGAAACACCATATATTTT. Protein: CASSLAGTTGSGNTIYF.

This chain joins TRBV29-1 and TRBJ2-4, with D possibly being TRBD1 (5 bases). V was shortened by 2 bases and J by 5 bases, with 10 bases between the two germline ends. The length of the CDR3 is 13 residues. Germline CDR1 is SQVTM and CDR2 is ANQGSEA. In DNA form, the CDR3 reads TGCAGCGTTGAAAGGGGTTACGAAAACATTCAGTACTTC. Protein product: CSVERGYENIQYF.

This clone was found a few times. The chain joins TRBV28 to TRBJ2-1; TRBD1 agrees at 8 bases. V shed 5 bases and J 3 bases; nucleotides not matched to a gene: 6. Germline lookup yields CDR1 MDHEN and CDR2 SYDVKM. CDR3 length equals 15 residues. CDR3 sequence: CASSRAGTGYNEQFF. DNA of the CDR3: TGTGCCAGCAGTCGCGCCGGGACAGGCTACAATGAGCAGTTCTTC.

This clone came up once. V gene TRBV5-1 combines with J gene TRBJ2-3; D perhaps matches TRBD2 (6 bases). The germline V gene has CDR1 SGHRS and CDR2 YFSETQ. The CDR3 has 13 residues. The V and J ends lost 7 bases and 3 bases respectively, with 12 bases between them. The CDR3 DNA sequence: TGCGCCAGCGGGGCGGAGGGAACAGATACGCAGTATTTT. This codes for CASGAEGTDTQYF.

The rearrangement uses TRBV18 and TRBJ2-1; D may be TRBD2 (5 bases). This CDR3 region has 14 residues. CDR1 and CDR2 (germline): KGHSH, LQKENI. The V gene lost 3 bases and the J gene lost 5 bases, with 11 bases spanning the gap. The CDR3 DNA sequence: TGTGCCAGCTCACCCCAGCGGTGGGACAATGAGCAGTTCTTC. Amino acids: CASSPQRWDNEQFF. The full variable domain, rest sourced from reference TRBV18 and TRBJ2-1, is NAGVMQNPRHLVRRRGQEARLRCSPMKGHSHVYWYRQLPEEGLKFMVYLQKENIIDESGMPKERFSAEFPKEGPSILRIQQVVRGDSAAYFCASSPQRWDNEQFFGPGTRLTVL.

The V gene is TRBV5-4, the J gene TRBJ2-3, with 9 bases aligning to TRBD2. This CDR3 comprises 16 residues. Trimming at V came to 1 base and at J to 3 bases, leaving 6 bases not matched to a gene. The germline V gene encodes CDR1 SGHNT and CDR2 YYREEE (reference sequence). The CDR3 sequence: CASSLSRGGNTDTQYF. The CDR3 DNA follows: TGTGCCAGCAGCTTGTCGCGGGGGGGGAATACAGATACGCAGTATTTT. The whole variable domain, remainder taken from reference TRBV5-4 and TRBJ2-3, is ETGVTQSPTHLIKTRGQQVTLRCSSQSGHNTVSWYQQALGQGPQFIFQYYREEENGRGNFPPRFSGLQFPNYSSELNVNALELDDSALYLCASSLSRGGNTDTQYFGPGTRLTVL.

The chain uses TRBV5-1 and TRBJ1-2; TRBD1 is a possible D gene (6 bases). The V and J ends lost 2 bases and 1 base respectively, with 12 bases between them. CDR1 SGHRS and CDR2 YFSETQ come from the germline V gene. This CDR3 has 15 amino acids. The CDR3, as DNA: TGCGCCAGCAGCTTTAACACAGGGCTTAACTATGGCTACACCTTC. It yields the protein CASSFNTGLNYGYTF.

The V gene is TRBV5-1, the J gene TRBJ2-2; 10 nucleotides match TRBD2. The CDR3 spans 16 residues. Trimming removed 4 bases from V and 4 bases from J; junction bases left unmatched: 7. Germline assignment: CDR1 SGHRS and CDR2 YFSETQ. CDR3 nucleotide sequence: TGCGCCAGCAGCCCTCCAGCTAGCGGGAGCACCGGGGAGCTGTTTTTT. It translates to CASSPPASGSTGELFF.

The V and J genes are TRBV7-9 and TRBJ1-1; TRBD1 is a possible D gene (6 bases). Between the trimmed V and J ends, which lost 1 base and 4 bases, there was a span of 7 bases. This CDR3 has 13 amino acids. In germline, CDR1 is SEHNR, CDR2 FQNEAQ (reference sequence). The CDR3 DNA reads TGTGCCAGCAGCTTAGAAGGGGGCACTGAAGCTTTCTTT. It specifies CASSLEGGTEAFF.

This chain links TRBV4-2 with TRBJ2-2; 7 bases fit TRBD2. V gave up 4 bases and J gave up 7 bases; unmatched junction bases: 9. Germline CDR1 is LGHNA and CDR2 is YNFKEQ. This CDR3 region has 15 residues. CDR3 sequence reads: CASSPHRLAHGELFF. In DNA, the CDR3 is TGTGCCAGCAGCCCCCACCGACTAGCTCACGGGGAGCTGTTTTTT.

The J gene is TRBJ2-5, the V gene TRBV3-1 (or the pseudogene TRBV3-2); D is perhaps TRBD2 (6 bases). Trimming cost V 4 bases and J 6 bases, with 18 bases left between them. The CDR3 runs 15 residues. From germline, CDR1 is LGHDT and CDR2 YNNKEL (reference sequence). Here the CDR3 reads CASSPGGDIRKTQYF. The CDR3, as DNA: TGTGCCAGCAGCCCTGGAGGGGATATAAGAAAGACCCAGTACTTC.

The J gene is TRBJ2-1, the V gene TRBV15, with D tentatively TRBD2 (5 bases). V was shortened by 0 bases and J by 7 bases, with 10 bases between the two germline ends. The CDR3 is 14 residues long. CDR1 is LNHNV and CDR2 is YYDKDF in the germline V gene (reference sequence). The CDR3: CATSRDRTRNEQFF. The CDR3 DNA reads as TGTGCCACCAGCAGAGATCGAACTAGAAATGAGCAGTTCTTC.

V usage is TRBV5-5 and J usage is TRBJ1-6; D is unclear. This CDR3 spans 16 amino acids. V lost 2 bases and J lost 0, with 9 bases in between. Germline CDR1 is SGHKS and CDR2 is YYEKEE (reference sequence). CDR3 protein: CASSLRTSSYNSPLHF. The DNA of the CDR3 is TGTGCCAGCAGCTTAAGGACTAGCTCCTATAATTCACCCCTCCACTTT.

The CDR3 sequence: CASSRSGETQYF. CDR3 sequence (DNA): TGCGCCAGCAGCCGTTCGGGGGAGACCCAGTACTTC. The chain has TRBV5-1 and TRBJ2-5; TRBD2 might be the D (5 bases). The V end was cut by 4 bases, the J end by 5 bases, with 9 bases between. The CDR3 has 12 amino acids. Germline V gene data show CDR1 as SGHRS and CDR2 as YFSETQ.

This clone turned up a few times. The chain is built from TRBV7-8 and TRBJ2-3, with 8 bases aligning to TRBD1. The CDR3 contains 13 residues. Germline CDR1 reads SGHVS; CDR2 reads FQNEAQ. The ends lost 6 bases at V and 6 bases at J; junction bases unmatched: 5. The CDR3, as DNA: TGTGCCAGCAGTTGGACAGGGTCGGATACGCAGTATTTT. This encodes CASSWTGSDTQYF.

The DNA for the CDR3 is TGTGCTAGTGGTTTGGTACGGACTAGCGACACAGATACGCAGTATTTT. Protein product: CASGLVRTSDTDTQYF. The V call is TRBV12-5, the J call TRBJ2-3, with 9 bases lining up with TRBD2. The CDR3 contains 16 residues. Germline loops: CDR1 LGHNT, CDR2 FRNRAP. The V segment lost 0 bases and the J segment 2 bases; nucleotides outside the gene matches: 3.

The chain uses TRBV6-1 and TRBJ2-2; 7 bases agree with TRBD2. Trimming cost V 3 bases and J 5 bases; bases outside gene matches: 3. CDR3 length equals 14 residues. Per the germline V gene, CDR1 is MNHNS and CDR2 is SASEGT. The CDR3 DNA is TGTGCCAGCAGTGAGAGGGACTATACCGGGGAGCTGTTTTTT. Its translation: CASSERDYTGELFF.

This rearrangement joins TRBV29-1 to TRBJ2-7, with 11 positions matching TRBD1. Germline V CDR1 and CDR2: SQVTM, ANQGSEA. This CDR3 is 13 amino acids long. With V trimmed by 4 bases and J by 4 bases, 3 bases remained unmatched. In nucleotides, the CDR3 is TGCAGCGTTGGCGGGACAGGGGGTTACGAGCAGTACTTC. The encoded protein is CSVGGTGGYEQYF.

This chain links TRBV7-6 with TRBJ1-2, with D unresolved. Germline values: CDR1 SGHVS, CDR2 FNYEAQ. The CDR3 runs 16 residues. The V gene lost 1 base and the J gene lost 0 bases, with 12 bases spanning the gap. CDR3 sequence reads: CASSLGTAASNYGYTF. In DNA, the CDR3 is TGTGCCAGCAGCTTAGGAACAGCCGCGTCTAACTATGGCTACACCTTC.

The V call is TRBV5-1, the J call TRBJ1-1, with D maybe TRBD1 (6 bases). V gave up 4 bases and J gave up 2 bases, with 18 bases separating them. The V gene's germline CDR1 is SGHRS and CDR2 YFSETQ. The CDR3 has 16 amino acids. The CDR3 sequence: CASSGTKQGVNTEAFF. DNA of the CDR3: TGCGCCAGCAGCGGGACCAAACAGGGTGTTAACACTGAAGCTTTCTTT.

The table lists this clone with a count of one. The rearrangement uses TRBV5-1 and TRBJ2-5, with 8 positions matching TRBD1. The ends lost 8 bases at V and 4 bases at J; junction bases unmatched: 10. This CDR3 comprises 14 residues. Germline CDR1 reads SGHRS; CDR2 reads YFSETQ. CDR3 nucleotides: TGCGCCAGTGAAACAGGGGGTAAACTAGAGACCCAGTACTTC. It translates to CASETGGKLETQYF. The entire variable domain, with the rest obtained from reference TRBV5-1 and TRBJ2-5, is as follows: KAGVTQTPRYLIKTRGQQVTLSCSPISGHRSVSWYQQTPGQGLQFLFEYFSETQRNKGNFPGRFSGRQFSNSRSEMNVSTLELGDSALYLCASETGGKLETQYFGPGTRLLVL.

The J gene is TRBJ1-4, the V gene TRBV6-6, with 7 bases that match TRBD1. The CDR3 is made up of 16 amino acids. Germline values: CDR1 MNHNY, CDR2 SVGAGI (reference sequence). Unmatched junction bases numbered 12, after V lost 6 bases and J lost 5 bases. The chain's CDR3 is CASSDRQGRGNEKLFF. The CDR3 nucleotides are TGTGCCAGCAGCGATCGACAGGGCAGAGGGAATGAAAAACTGTTTTTT.

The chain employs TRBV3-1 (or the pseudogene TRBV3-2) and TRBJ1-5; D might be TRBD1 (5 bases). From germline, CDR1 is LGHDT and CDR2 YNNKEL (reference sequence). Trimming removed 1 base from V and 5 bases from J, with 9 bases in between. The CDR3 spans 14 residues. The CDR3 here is CASSQVPGYQPQHF. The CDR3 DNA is TGTGCCAGCAGCCAAGTTCCAGGGTATCAGCCCCAGCATTTT.

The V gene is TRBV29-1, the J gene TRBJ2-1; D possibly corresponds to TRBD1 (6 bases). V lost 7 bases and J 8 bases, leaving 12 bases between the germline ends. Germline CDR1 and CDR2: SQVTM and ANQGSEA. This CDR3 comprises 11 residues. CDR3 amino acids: CSGYRADEQFF. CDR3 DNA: TGCAGCGGGTACAGGGCTGATGAGCAGTTCTTC.

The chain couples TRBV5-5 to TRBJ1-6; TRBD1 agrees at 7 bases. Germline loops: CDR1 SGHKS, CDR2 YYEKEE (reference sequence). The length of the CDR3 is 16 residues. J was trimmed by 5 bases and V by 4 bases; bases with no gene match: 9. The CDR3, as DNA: TGTGCCAGCAGCCTGGCGACAGGGTACAATAATTCACCCCTCCACTTT. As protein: CASSLATGYNNSPLHF.

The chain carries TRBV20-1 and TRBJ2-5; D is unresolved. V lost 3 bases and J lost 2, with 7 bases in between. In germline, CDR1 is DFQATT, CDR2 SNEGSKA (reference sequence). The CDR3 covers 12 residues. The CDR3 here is CSASTLQETQYF. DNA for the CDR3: TGCAGTGCTAGTACTTTGCAAGAGACCCAGTACTTC.